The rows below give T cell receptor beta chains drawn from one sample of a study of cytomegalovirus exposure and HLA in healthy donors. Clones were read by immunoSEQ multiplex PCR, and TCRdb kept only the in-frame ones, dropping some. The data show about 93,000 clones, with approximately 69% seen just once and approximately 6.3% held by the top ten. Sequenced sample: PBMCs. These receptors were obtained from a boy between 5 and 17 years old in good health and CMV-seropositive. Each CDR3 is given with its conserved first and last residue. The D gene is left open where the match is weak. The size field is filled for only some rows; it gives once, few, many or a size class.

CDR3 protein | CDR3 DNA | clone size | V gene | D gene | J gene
CASSEGDRGLETQYF | TGTGCCAGCAGTGAAGGTGACAGGGGGCTGGAGACCCAGTACTTC | . | TRBV6-1 | TRBD1 | TRBJ2-5
CAWSATGAHEQYF | TGTGCCTGGAGTGCGACAGGGGCCCACGAGCAGTACTTC | . | TRBV30 | TRBD1 | TRBJ2-7
CASSQGQGVEAFF | TGCGCCAGCAGCCAAGGACAGGGGGTTGAAGCTTTCTTT | few | TRBV4-1 | TRBD1 | TRBJ1-1
CASRLANGGVDF | TGTGCCAGCAGACTCGCAAACGGAGGGGTAGATTTT | . | TRBV6-6 | . | TRBJ1-3
CASSHSRTGLNEKLFF | TGTGCCAGCAGCCATAGTAGGACAGGGCTTAATGAAAAACTGTTTTTT | . | TRBV4-2 | TRBD1 | TRBJ1-4
CASSTGFYGYTF | TGTGCCAGTTCGACGGGTTTCTATGGCTACACCTTC | . | TRBV6-5 | . | TRBJ1-2
CASRSGTGANVLTF | TGTGCCAGTAGATCGGGGACTGGGGCCAACGTCCTGACTTTC | . | TRBV19 | . | TRBJ2-6
CASSLDRVYANTQYF | TGTGCCAGCAGCCTGGACAGGGTTTACGCGAATACGCAGTATTTT | once | TRBV5-4 | TRBD1 | TRBJ2-3
CASSRQGANEQYF | TGTGCTAGCAGCCGTCAGGGGGCCAACGAGCAGTACTTC | . | TRBV7-7 | TRBD1 | TRBJ2-7
CASSPGRRGLGSPLHF | TGTGCCAGCAGCCCCGGTCGCAGGGGATTAGGTTCACCCCTCCACTTT | . | TRBV7-3 | . | TRBJ1-6
CASSLSLGPDTEAFF | TGTGCCAGCAGTTTATCGCTCGGTCCGGACACTGAAGCTTTCTTT | . | TRBV27 | . | TRBJ1-1
CASSPGQGVEQFF | TGTGCCAGCAGCCCGGGACAGGGGGTTGAGCAGTTCTTC | . | TRBV11-2 | TRBD1 | TRBJ2-1
CASSLLGASGSSVGNIQYF | TGCGCCAGCAGCTTGTTGGGGGCTAGCGGGAGTTCGGTGGGGAACATTCAGTACTTC | . | TRBV5-1 | TRBD2 | TRBJ2-4
CSGNGGFATEAFF | TGCAGCGGTAACGGGGGTTTCGCCACTGAAGCTTTCTTT | . | TRBV29-1 | . | TRBJ1-1
CASSPSGGRWYGYTF | TGTGCCAGTAGTCCTTCAGGGGGCCGGTGGTATGGCTACACCTTC | . | TRBV19 | TRBD1 | TRBJ1-2
CASSIAGLAGVNTQYF | TGTGCCAGTAGTATAGCGGGACTAGCGGGAGTAAATACGCAGTATTTT | few | TRBV19 | TRBD2 | TRBJ2-3
CASSKSIWTGSMNTEAFF | TGTGCCAGCAGCAAATCGATCTGGACAGGGAGTATGAACACTGAAGCTTTCTTT | . | TRBV21-1 | . | TRBJ1-1
CASSLAGPGNTIYF | TGTGCCAGCAGTTTAGCAGGTCCTGGAAACACCATATATTTT | . | TRBV11-3 | . | TRBJ1-3
CASSLSGSGGAGSYNEQFF | TGTGCCAGCAGCTTATCGGGTAGCGGGGGGGCCGGGTCCTACAATGAGCAGTTCTTC | . | TRBV7-9 | TRBD2 | TRBJ2-1
CASSMTSGYGEQFF | TGTGCCAGCAGCATGACTAGCGGGTATGGTGAGCAGTTCTTC | . | TRBV7-2 | TRBD2 | TRBJ2-1
CASSVTGGRSFQPQHF | TGTGCCAGTAGTGTAACAGGGGGCAGAAGCTTTCAGCCCCAGCATTTT | few | TRBV19 | TRBD1 | TRBJ1-5
CASSDPGKGETQYF | TGTGCCAGCAGTGACCCGGGCAAGGGGGAGACCCAGTACTTC | . | TRBV25-1 | . | TRBJ2-5